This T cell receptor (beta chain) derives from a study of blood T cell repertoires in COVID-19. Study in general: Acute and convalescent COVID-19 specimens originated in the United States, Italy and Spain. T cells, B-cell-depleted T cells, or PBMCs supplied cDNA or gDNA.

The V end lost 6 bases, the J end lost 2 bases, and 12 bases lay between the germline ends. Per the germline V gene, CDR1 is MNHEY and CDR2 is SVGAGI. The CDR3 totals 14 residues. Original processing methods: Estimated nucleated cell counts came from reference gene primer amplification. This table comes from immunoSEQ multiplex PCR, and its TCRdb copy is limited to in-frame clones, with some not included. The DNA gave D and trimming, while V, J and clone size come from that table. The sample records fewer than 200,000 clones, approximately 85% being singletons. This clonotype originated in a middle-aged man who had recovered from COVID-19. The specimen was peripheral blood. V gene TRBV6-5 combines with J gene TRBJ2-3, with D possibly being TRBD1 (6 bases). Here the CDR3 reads CASSRGGYTDTQYF. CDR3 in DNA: TGTGCCAGCAGCAGGGGCGGATACACAGATACGCAGTATTTT.